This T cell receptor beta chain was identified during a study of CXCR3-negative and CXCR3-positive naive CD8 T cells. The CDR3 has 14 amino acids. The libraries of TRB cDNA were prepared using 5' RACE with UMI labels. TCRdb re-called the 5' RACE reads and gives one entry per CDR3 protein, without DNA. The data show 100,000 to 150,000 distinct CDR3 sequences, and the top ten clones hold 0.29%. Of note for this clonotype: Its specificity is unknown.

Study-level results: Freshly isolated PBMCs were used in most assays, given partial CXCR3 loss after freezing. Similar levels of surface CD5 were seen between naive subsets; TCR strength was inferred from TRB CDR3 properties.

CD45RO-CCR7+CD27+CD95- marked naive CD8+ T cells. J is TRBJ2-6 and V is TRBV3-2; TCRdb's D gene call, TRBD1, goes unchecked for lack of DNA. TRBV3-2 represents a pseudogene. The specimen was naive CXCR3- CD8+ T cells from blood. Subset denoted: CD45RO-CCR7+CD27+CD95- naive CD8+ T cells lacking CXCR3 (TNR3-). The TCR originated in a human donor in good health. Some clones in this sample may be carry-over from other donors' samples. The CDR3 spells CANPGTAGPNVLTF.